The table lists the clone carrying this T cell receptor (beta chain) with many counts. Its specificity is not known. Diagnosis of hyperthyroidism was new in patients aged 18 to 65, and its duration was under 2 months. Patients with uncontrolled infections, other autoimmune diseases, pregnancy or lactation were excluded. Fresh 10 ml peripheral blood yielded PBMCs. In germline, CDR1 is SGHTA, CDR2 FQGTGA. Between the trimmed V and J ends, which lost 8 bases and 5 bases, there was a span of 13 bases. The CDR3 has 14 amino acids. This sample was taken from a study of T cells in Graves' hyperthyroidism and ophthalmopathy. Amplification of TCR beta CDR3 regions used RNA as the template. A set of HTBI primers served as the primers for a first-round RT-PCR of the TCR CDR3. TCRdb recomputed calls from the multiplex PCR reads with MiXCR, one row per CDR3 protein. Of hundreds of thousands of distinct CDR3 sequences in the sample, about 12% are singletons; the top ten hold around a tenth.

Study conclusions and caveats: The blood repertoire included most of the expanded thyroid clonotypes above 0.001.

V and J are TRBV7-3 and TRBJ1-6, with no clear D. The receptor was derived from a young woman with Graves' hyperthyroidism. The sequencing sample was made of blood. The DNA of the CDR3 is TGTGCCAGCCTTCCGATGGATAATAATTCACCCCTCCACTTT. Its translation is CASLPMDNNSPLHF.